The 30 T cell receptor beta chains in this list originate from one sample, sequenced in a study of blood T cells in healthy people across ages. It was with a sample-barcoded 5' primer and a J-beta primer mix that a second PCR of roughly 7 to 12 cycles was run. TCRdb independently ran MiXCR on the 5' RACE reads; one entry per CDR3 protein. The sample lists about 630,000 distinct CDR3 sequences; approximately 21% were seen once. Sample: blood. These TCRs come from a man in his sixties or seventies in good health.

As DNA, the CDR3 is TGTGCCAGCAGCGACAGGGTGAGGGGCATTCAGTACTTC. Its protein product is CASSDRVRGIQYF. The chain has TRBV6-5 and TRBJ2-4; 7 nucleotides line up with TRBD1. Unmatched junction bases numbered 8, after V lost 6 bases and J lost 9 bases. Looked up from germline, CDR1 is MNHEY and CDR2 is SVGAGI. This CDR3 contains 13 residues.

In regard to this clonotype: A junction end diverges from the germline sequence, so it may reflect a read error. The chain employs TRBV2 and TRBJ2-5, with 7 bases aligning to TRBD2. Germline-derived CDR1 and CDR2 are SNHLY and FYNNEI. The CDR3 is 15 amino acids. This chain's CDR3 is CASSPTLAAQGTQYF. The DNA of the CDR3 is TGTGCCAGCAGCCCCACCCTAGCGGCCCAAGGGACCCAGTACTTC. The full variable domain, its missing parts supplied by reference TRBV2 and TRBJ2-5, is EPEVTQTPSHQVTQMGQEVILRCVPISNHLYFYWYRQILGQKVEFLVSFYNNEISEKSEIFDDQFSVERPDGSNFTLKIRSTKLEDSAMYFCASSPTLAAQGTQYFGPGTRLLVL.

Points on this clonotype: No conserved phenylalanine or tryptophan ends this CDR3, so it is likely a read error. The V call is TRBV20-1, the J call TRBJ2-3; 12 bases agree with TRBD2. CDR3 length: 16 residues. The V segment lost 5 bases and the J segment 0 bases; nucleotides outside the gene matches: 6. CDR1 and CDR2 from the germline V gene are DFQATT and SNEGSKA (reference sequence). The chain's CDR3 is CSALSTSGGSTDTQYL. The CDR3 DNA reads TGCAGTGCTTTATCGACTAGCGGGGGAAGCACAGATACGCAGTATCTT.

The V and J genes are TRBV25-1 and TRBJ1-1; no definite D call. The germline V gene encodes CDR1 MGHDK and CDR2 SYGVNS. V lost 3 bases and J 1 base, leaving 15 bases between the germline ends. This CDR3 is 16 amino acids long. The CDR3 region is CASSEGAGEANTEAFF. Here the CDR3 DNA reads TGTGCCAGCAGTGAGGGAGCGGGTGAGGCGAACACTGAAGCTTTCTTT.

The chain has TRBV4-3 and TRBJ2-7; weak D call: TRBD1 (5 bases). In germline, CDR1 is LGHNA, CDR2 YSLEER. V shed 0 bases and J shed 0 bases, with 9 bases lying between them. The CDR3 runs to 15 residues. The CDR3 bases are TGCGCCAGCAGCCAAGAGACAGCCAGCTCCTACGAGCAGTACTTC. Residues: CASSQETASSYEQYF.

This chain connects TRBV3-1 to TRBJ2-1; TRBD2 aligns across 9 bases. The CDR3 totals 20 residues. Germline CDR1 is LGHDT and CDR2 is YNNKEL (reference sequence). V shed 2 bases and J 0 bases; nucleotides not matched to a gene: 14. In DNA form, the CDR3 reads TGTGCCAGCAGCCAACTTAAGGGACTAGCAACAAGAAGCTCCTACAATGAGCAGTTCTTC. Translating it yields CASSQLKGLATRSSYNEQFF.

The chain joins TRBV20-1 to TRBJ2-7, with 7 bases identical to TRBD1. Germline values: CDR1 DFQATT, CDR2 SNEGSKA (reference sequence). This CDR3 contains 12 residues. The junction had 5 bases not matched to a gene; V was cut back by 7 bases and J by 2 bases. The CDR3 region is CSGRQGPYEQYF. In nucleotides, the CDR3 is TGCAGTGGGAGACAGGGACCCTACGAGCAGTACTTC.

This clonotype turned up a few times. V is TRBV12-3 or TRBV12-4 and J is TRBJ2-1; 11 nucleotides agree with TRBD2. The V segment lost 7 bases and the J segment 4 bases; nucleotides outside the gene matches: 9. The CDR3 is made up of 16 amino acids. The CDR3 coding sequence is TGTGCCAGCACCACTTCCGGGACTAGCGGTTACAATGAGCAGTTCTTC. Protein: CASTTSGTSGYNEQFF.

The V call is TRBV14, the J call TRBJ1-1; no firm D call. This CDR3 comprises 14 residues. Germline V gene sequence: CDR1 SGHDN, CDR2 FVKESK. The germline V and J ends were trimmed by 0 bases and 0 bases, with 5 bases remaining between them. The CDR3 is CASSQDTVNTEAFF. The CDR3 region has the DNA TGTGCCAGCAGCCAAGATACGGTGAACACTGAAGCTTTCTTT.

In this sample, this clonotype turned up many times. The chain combines TRBV9 with TRBJ2-7; weak D call: TRBD1 (6 bases). The V end was cut by 3 bases, the J end by 2 bases, with 12 bases between. CDR1 and CDR2 (germline): SGDLS, YYNGEE. The CDR3 has 14 amino acids. DNA for the CDR3: TGTGCCAGCAGCGCGTACGGGACAACCTACGAGCAGTACTTC. Translation gives CASSAYGTTYEQYF.

The J gene is TRBJ2-1, the V gene TRBV5-1; possibly TRBD1 for D (6 bases). CDR1 is SGHRS, CDR2 YFSETQ, per germline. This CDR3 contains 14 residues. Trimming pared 0 bases from V and 4 bases from J, leaving 8 bases between. CDR3 in DNA: TGCGCCAGCAGCTTGGACAGGGAATACAATGAGCAGTTCTTC. Its protein product is CASSLDREYNEQFF.

This chain connects TRBV5-1 to TRBJ2-6, with 9 bases matching TRBD1. Germline trimming cut 4 bases from V and 0 bases from J; bases unmatched to any gene: 8. This CDR3 comprises 18 residues. Germline V gene sequence: CDR1 SGHRS, CDR2 YFSETQ. This CDR3 reads CASSARTGVSSGANVLTF. CDR3 bases: TGCGCCAGCAGCGCCAGGACAGGGGTCTCCTCTGGGGCCAACGTCCTGACTTTC.

The chain combines TRBV6-1 with TRBJ2-7, with D possibly being TRBD1 or TRBD2 (5 bases each). Trimming shortened V by 2 bases and J by 2 bases, and 10 bases separated the two germline ends. This CDR3 has 14 residues. Germline loops: CDR1 MNHNS, CDR2 SASEGT. CDR3 sequence: CASSERDGPYEQYF. CDR3 DNA sequence: TGTGCCAGCAGTGAAAGGGACGGACCCTACGAGCAGTACTTC.

The genes are TRBV4-1 and TRBJ1-4, with TRBD1 identical over 7 bases. Trimming removed 1 base from V and 7 bases from J; junction bases left unmatched: 6. The CDR3 is made up of 15 amino acids. CDR1 is MGHRA and CDR2 is YSYEKL in the germline V gene. This CDR3 is CASSQADRQSEKLFF. Written as DNA, the CDR3 is TGCGCCAGCAGCCAAGCGGACAGGCAAAGTGAAAAACTGTTTTTT.

The chain employs TRBV5-1 and TRBJ2-7; no firm D call. The DNA matches TRBJ2-1 better at its end, which makes the J call doubtful. CDR1 is SGHRS and CDR2 is YFSETQ in the germline V gene. This CDR3 comprises 14 residues. The CDR3 is CASSSGASYNEQFF. The CDR3 bases are TGCGCCAGCAGTTCTGGCGCTTCATACAATGAGCAGTTCTTC.

This chain joins TRBV7-2 and TRBJ1-1, with D unclear. V shed 2 bases and J shed 4 bases, with 11 bases lying between them. Germline loops: CDR1 SGHTA, CDR2 FQGNSA. CDR3 length equals 14 residues. The CDR3 DNA follows: TGTGCCAGCAGCTTATTAGGGTCGGTCACTGAAGCTTTCTTT. Its translation: CASSLLGSVTEAFF.

The V and J genes are TRBV28 and TRBJ2-7, with TRBD2 matching over 7 bases. Germline V gene data show CDR1 as MDHEN and CDR2 as SYDVKM. J lost 1 base, V lost 3 bases, and 3 bases had no gene match. The CDR3 has 14 residues. CDR3: CASSFWGGSYEQYF. In nucleotides, the CDR3 is TGTGCCAGCAGTTTTTGGGGGGGATCCTACGAGCAGTACTTC.

The chain is built from TRBV6-4 and TRBJ2-1; 8 bases are shared with TRBD2. J was trimmed by 6 bases and V by 1 base; bases with no gene match: 5. The germline V gene encodes CDR1 MRHNA and CDR2 SNTAGT. This CDR3 has 15 residues. The CDR3 spells CASSDLGTSRNEQFF. The CDR3 DNA sequence: TGTGCCAGCAGTGACTTGGGGACTAGTCGCAATGAGCAGTTCTTC.

The genes are TRBV6-5 and TRBJ1-2, with TRBD1 matching over 12 bases. V gave up 8 bases and J gave up 6 bases; unmatched junction bases: 10. The germline V gene encodes CDR1 MNHEY and CDR2 SVGAGI. The CDR3 spans 15 residues. CDR3 sequence reads: CASLRPGQGANGYTF. CDR3 in DNA: TGTGCCAGCCTGAGGCCGGGACAGGGGGCAAATGGCTACACCTTC.

The genes are TRBV7-2 and TRBJ2-4, with D hard to call. This CDR3 has 16 residues. The germline V gene encodes CDR1 SGHTA and CDR2 FQGNSA. V gave up 3 bases and J gave up 1 base, with 13 bases separating them. The CDR3 reads CASSFNLGLAKNIQYF. The CDR3 nucleotides read TGTGCCAGCAGCTTTAATCTAGGGCTGGCCAAAAACATTCAGTACTTC.

The table lists this clonotype with many counts. V and J are TRBV2 and TRBJ2-6; D is perhaps TRBD1 (5 bases). The germline CDR1 and CDR2 sequences are SNHLY and FYNNEI. V was trimmed by 3 bases and J by 0 bases, leaving 18 bases between them. The CDR3 is made up of 19 amino acids. CDR3 in amino acids: CASSDVPWTPSSGANVLTF. The CDR3 nucleotides are TGTGCCAGCAGTGATGTACCGTGGACACCATCCTCTGGGGCCAACGTCCTGACTTTC.

The chain is built from TRBV29-1 and TRBJ1-2; D possibly corresponds to TRBD1 (6 bases). Germline CDR1 is SQVTM and CDR2 is ANQGSEA. The CDR3 extends over 11 amino acids. The V gene lost 4 bases and the J gene lost 8 bases, with 11 bases spanning the gap. The CDR3 region has the DNA TGCAGCGTTGCGACAGGAGAAGGCTACACCTTC. Translated: CSVATGEGYTF.

V is TRBV20-1 and J is TRBJ2-5; TRBD1 might be the D (5 bases). The V end lost 8 bases, the J end lost 2 bases, and 18 bases lay between the germline ends. The V gene's germline CDR1 is DFQATT and CDR2 SNEGSKA (reference sequence). The CDR3 spans 14 residues. The CDR3 is CSPPGRVGQETQYF. CDR3 coding DNA: TGCAGTCCTCCGGGCAGGGTAGGGCAAGAGACCCAGTACTTC.

This clonotype turned up a few times. V is TRBV2 and J is TRBJ1-5; tentative D call: TRBD1 (5 bases). Germline V gene lookup returns CDR1 SNHLY and CDR2 FYNNEI. The CDR3 is made up of 14 amino acids. V lost 3 bases, J lost 0 bases, and 6 bases lay in between. CDR3 region: CASSETDSNQPQHF. CDR3 DNA: TGTGCCAGCAGTGAGACAGATAGCAATCAGCCCCAGCATTTT. Filled out from reference TRBV2 and TRBJ1-5, the complete variable domain reads EPEVTQTPSHQVTQMGQEVILRCVPISNHLYFYWYRQILGQKVEFLVSFYNNEISEKSEIFDDQFSVERPDGSNFTLKIRSTKLEDSAMYFCASSETDSNQPQHFGDGTRLSIL.

This clonotype was found a few times. V gene TRBV9 combines with J gene TRBJ1-5, with TRBD1 as a possible D gene (5 bases). This CDR3 has 13 amino acids. Germline V CDR1 and CDR2: SGDLS, YYNGEE. The V gene lost 2 bases and the J gene lost 5 bases, with 8 bases spanning the gap. CDR3: CASSVGADQPQHF. CDR3 in DNA: TGTGCCAGCAGCGTCGGGGCGGATCAGCCCCAGCATTTT.

The chain joins TRBV18 to TRBJ2-1; 10 nucleotides agree with TRBD2. Losses at the gene ends were 0 bases for V and 6 bases for J; bases not matched to a gene: 5. The CDR3 has 16 amino acids. The germline V gene has CDR1 KGHSH and CDR2 LQKENI. As DNA, the CDR3 is TGTGCCAGCTCACCACCGTCCCTAGCGGGAGCCAATGAGCAGTTCTTC. Translating it yields CASSPPSLAGANEQFF. Using reference TRBV18 and TRBJ2-1 for the parts outside the CDR3, the full variable domain is NAGVMQNPRHLVRRRGQEARLRCSPMKGHSHVYWYRQLPEEGLKFMVYLQKENIIDESGMPKERFSAEFPKEGPSILRIQQVVRGDSAAYFCASSPPSLAGANEQFFGPGTRLTVL.

The genes are TRBV20-1 and TRBJ2-3, with a weak D call TRBD2 (6 bases). V lost 8 bases and J 2 bases, leaving 11 bases between the germline ends. The CDR3 sequence is 12 residues long. The germline gives CDR1 DFQATT, CDR2 SNEGSKA (reference sequence). The CDR3 sequence: CSPGRDTDTQYF. CDR3 in DNA: TGCAGTCCCGGGCGGGACACAGATACGCAGTATTTT.

This chain uses TRBV28 with TRBJ1-1, with D maybe TRBD1 (5 bases). Germline V gene sequence: CDR1 MDHEN, CDR2 SYDVKM. V lost 3 bases to trimming and J lost 5 bases, with 13 bases between them. CDR3 length: 14 residues. CDR3 loop: CASSFRDLRTEAFF. As DNA, the CDR3 is TGTGCCAGCAGTTTCAGGGACCTGCGGACTGAAGCTTTCTTT.

On this clonotype itself: A much larger clone sits a single nucleotide away, making a read error possible. V is TRBV7-3 and J is TRBJ2-2; D not resolved. Deletions cut 6 bases from V and 2 bases from J, with 7 bases between. The CDR3 is 13 amino acids. Germline loops: CDR1 SGHTA, CDR2 FQGTGA. The CDR3 sequence: CASSYLNTGELFF. CDR3 in DNA: TGTGCCAGCAGTTACTTAAACACCGGGGAGCTGTTTTTT. The entire variable domain, with the rest obtained from reference TRBV7-3 and TRBJ2-2, is as follows: GAGVSQTPSNKVTEKGKYVELRCDPISGHTALYWYRQSLGQGPEFLIYFQGTGAADDSGLPNDRFFAVRPEGSVSTLKIQRTERGDSAVYLCASSYLNTGELFFGEGSRLTVL.

A few counts support this clonotype. The chain uses TRBV7-2 and TRBJ2-3; unclear D gene. The CDR3 is made up of 12 amino acids. Trimming took off 5 bases at V and 6 bases at J, with 9 bases between the two ends. Germline V gives CDR1 SGHTA, CDR2 FQGNSA. The CDR3: CASSGDSDTQYF. Written as DNA, the CDR3 is TGTGCCAGCAGCGGCGATTCGGATACGCAGTATTTT.